These 22 T cell receptor beta chains were sequenced from one sample in a study of a mutant IDH1 vaccine in newly diagnosed glioma. Libraries were prepared by immunoSEQ multiplex PCR; TCRdb keeps only in-frame clonotypes and omits some of them. Of under 70,000 clones in the sample, 81% were seen once. Their antigen targets remain unknown. As to time point: week 5, during vaccination. Doses consisted of 300 ug of mutant IDH1 20-mer peptide each, paired with topical imiquimod. The source was PBMCs, collected from a glioma patient whose treatment included an IDH1 peptide vaccine. Receptors were obtained from a man aged 25-45 years with glioma.

The chain combines TRBV5-1 with TRBJ2-5, with D perhaps matching TRBD2 (5 bases). The germline gives CDR1 SGHRS, CDR2 YFSETQ. The CDR3 is 14 amino acids. Trimming cost V 4 bases and J 3 bases, with 13 bases left between them. The CDR3 sequence is CASSRDLGKETQYF. DNA of the CDR3: TGCGCCAGCAGCCGGGATCTAGGTAAAGAGACCCAGTACTTC.

The chain couples TRBV6-6 to TRBJ2-7; D is uncertain. V lost 5 bases, J lost 0 bases, and 11 bases lay in between. The CDR3 spans 14 residues. Germline CDR1 is MNHNY and CDR2 is SVGAGI (reference sequence). In DNA form, the CDR3 reads TGTGCCAGCAGTCGCGACACCAACTCCTACGAGCAGTACTTC. Residues: CASSRDTNSYEQYF.

The chain combines TRBV6-1 with TRBJ2-7, with TRBD1 matching 7 bases. Germline V gene data show CDR1 as MNHNS and CDR2 as SASEGT. After removal of 1 base from V and 0 bases from J, the junction contained 0 bases not matched to a gene. This CDR3 has 14 residues. The CDR3 coding sequence is TGTGCCAGCAGTGAAGGGGACAGCTCCTACGAGCAGTACTTC. It specifies CASSEGDSSYEQYF.

The chain combines TRBV18 with TRBJ2-7, with 11 nucleotides matching TRBD1. Per the germline V gene, CDR1 is KGHSH and CDR2 is LQKENI. J was trimmed by 2 bases and V by 10 bases; bases with no gene match: 7. The CDR3 spans 14 residues. The CDR3 sequence: CATAGQGGPYEQYF. CDR3 DNA sequence: TGTGCCACAGCGGGACAGGGGGGTCCCTACGAGCAGTACTTC. Based on the CDR3 plus reference TRBV18 and TRBJ2-7, the full variable domain is NAGVMQNPRHLVRRRGQEARLRCSPMKGHSHVYWYRQLPEEGLKFMVYLQKENIIDESGMPKERFSAEFPKEGPSILRIQQVVRGDSAAYFCATAGQGGPYEQYFGPGTRLTVT.

This chain links TRBV6-6 with TRBJ2-5, with D maybe TRBD2 (6 bases). The CDR3 totals 14 residues. The germline V gene has CDR1 MNHNY and CDR2 SVGAGI (reference sequence). Trimming stripped 4 bases from V and 2 bases from J, with 11 bases between. The CDR3 nucleotides read TGTGCCAGCAGTTGGGTGGGGGGACAAGAGACCCAGTACTTC. It specifies CASSWVGGQETQYF.

V and J are TRBV6-1 and TRBJ2-2, with D hard to call. The CDR3 is 14 residues long. V was trimmed by 4 bases and J by 5 bases, leaving 11 bases between them. CDR1 is MNHNS and CDR2 is SASEGT in the germline V gene. CDR3 in DNA: TGTGCCAGCAGTGTCGGACGGATGACCGGGGAGCTGTTTTTT. It is translated as CASSVGRMTGELFF.

The table lists this clone with a count of one. The chain has TRBV18 and TRBJ2-7; TRBD1 is a possible D gene (6 bases). This CDR3 has 15 residues. Trimming removed 6 bases at V and 2 bases at J, with 17 bases between. In germline, CDR1 is KGHSH, CDR2 LQKENI. The CDR3 DNA follows: TGTGCCAGCTCCCAAAATACAGGGCCTCCCTACGAGCAGTACTTC. Amino acid sequence: CASSQNTGPPYEQYF.

The chain employs TRBV2 and TRBJ2-5, with 13 bases lining up with TRBD2. The V segment lost 7 bases and the J segment 1 base; nucleotides outside the gene matches: 12. This CDR3 has 18 residues. Germline V gene lookup returns CDR1 SNHLY and CDR2 FYNNEI. CDR3 DNA sequence: TGTGCCAGCACCGCGAGCGGACTAGCGGGGGCCACCCAAGAGACCCAGTACTTC. Its translation is CASTASGLAGATQETQYF.

CDR3 amino acids: CASSRGQGSYEQYF. Here the CDR3 DNA reads TGTGCCAGCAGCCGTGGACAGGGGTCCTACGAGCAGTACTTC. The chain uses TRBV11-2 and TRBJ2-7, with 9 bases that match TRBD1. This CDR3 contains 14 residues. CDR1 and CDR2 (germline): SGHAT, FQNNGV. V shed 5 bases and J 1 base; nucleotides not matched to a gene: 3.

This chain links TRBV9 with TRBJ1-1; the D is unclear. The CDR3 has 15 residues. The V gene lost 2 bases and the J gene lost 1 base, with 12 bases spanning the gap. CDR1 SGDLS and CDR2 YYNGEE come from the germline V gene. CDR3 residues: CASSVLPKGNTEAFF. The CDR3 bases are TGTGCCAGCAGCGTCTTACCTAAGGGGAACACTGAAGCTTTCTTT.

The V call is TRBV29-1, the J call TRBJ2-2; 9 nucleotides match TRBD2. With 7 bases clipped from V and 1 base from J, the junction kept 7 bases outside the gene matches. The germline gives CDR1 SQVTM, CDR2 ANQGSEA. CDR3 length equals 15 residues. This CDR3 reads CSARTSEKNTGELFF. CDR3 nucleotide sequence: TGCAGCGCACGGACTAGCGAGAAGAACACCGGGGAGCTGTTTTTT.

Here the CDR3 DNA reads TGTGCCACTCAAGACAGTCTATATGGCTACACCTTC. This gives the protein CATQDSLYGYTF. The V and J genes are TRBV19 and TRBJ1-2, with a weak D call TRBD1 (5 bases). In germline, CDR1 is LNHDA, CDR2 SQIVND (reference sequence). Trimming took off 10 bases at V and 5 bases at J, with 14 bases between the two ends. The CDR3 runs 12 residues.

The genes are TRBV13 and TRBJ2-6, with D tentatively TRBD1 (5 bases). There are 17 residues in the CDR3. Trimming took 5 bases from V and 0 from J, leaving 14 bases between them. The germline V gene has CDR1 PRHDT and CDR2 FYEKMQ (reference sequence). CDR3 residues: CASSGRTPISGANVLTF. CDR3 in DNA: TGTGCCAGCAGCGGGCGGACACCTATCTCTGGGGCCAACGTCCTGACTTTC.

The chain is built from TRBV30 and TRBJ1-2, with TRBD1 matching over 7 bases. CDR3 length equals 18 residues. The junction had 20 bases not matched to a gene; V was cut back by 2 bases and J by 5 bases. In germline, CDR1 is GTSNPN, CDR2 SVGIG (reference sequence). The CDR3 nucleotides are TGTGCCTGGAGTTACCCGTGGTACCCGACAACAGGGGATTATGGCTACACCTTC. It specifies CAWSYPWYPTTGDYGYTF.

Of note for this clone: At one end, the junction sequence differs from germline, possibly due to a read error. The chain carries TRBV5-6 and TRBJ2-7; D is uncertain. The germline CDR1 and CDR2 sequences are SGHDT and YYEEEE. The CDR3 runs to 12 residues. CDR3 sequence (DNA): TGTGCCAGCAGCTTGGTTCCGGGTCCCCAAGTCTTC. Encoded protein: CASSLVPGPQVF.

The rearrangement uses TRBV5-6 and TRBJ1-4, with TRBD1 as a possible D gene (6 bases). The V end was cut by 3 bases, the J end by 7 bases, with 16 bases between. CDR3 length: 15 amino acids. Germline CDR1 and CDR2: SGHDT and YYEEEE. The CDR3 sequence: CASSSGAGFLEKLFF. CDR3 coding DNA: TGTGCCAGCAGCTCGGGGGCAGGGTTTCTTGAAAAACTGTTTTTT.

The chain links TRBV9 to TRBJ1-2, with 9 bases aligning to TRBD1. Per germline, CDR1 SGDLS and CDR2 YYNGEE. The V and J ends lost 0 bases and 8 bases, in that order; junction bases with no gene match: 17. The CDR3 has 18 amino acids. The CDR3 nucleotides read TGTGCCAGCAGCGTAGTTACGACAGGGGGGCTTGGAAATCGGGGCTACACCTTC. It encodes CASSVVTTGGLGNRGYTF.

This chain uses TRBV18 with TRBJ1-2, with D uncertain. CDR1 and CDR2 from the germline V gene are KGHSH and LQKENI. The CDR3 runs to 13 residues. V dropped 4 bases and J dropped 1 base, with 7 bases sitting between them. The CDR3, as DNA: TGTGCCAGCTCACAGGTTGATAACTATGGCTACACCTTC. Translated, it gives CASSQVDNYGYTF.

The V and J genes are TRBV18 and TRBJ2-7; the D is unclear. The CDR3 runs to 14 residues. Trimming removed 3 bases at V and 4 bases at J, with 13 bases between. The germline V gene encodes CDR1 KGHSH and CDR2 LQKENI. The CDR3 loop reads CASSPGYGSYEQYF. The CDR3 DNA sequence: TGTGCCAGCTCACCCGGTTACGGCTCTTACGAGCAGTACTTC. The complete variable domain, with remaining parts taken from reference TRBV18 and TRBJ2-7, reads NAGVMQNPRHLVRRRGQEARLRCSPMKGHSHVYWYRQLPEEGLKFMVYLQKENIIDESGMPKERFSAEFPKEGPSILRIQQVVRGDSAAYFCASSPGYGSYEQYFGPGTRLTVT.

This clone was found once. The rearrangement uses TRBV15 and TRBJ2-4; 7 bases line up with TRBD1. CDR1 LNHNV and CDR2 YYDKDF come from the germline V gene (reference sequence). The CDR3 has 15 amino acids. V dropped 6 bases and J dropped 1; count of bases not matched to a gene: 6. The CDR3 nucleotides read TGTGCCACCAGGACCGACAGGGCGGCCAAAAACATTCAGTACTTC. This sequence encodes CATRTDRAAKNIQYF.

This clone has only one observation. The chain has TRBV6-5 and TRBJ1-6; 9 bases align to TRBD1. This CDR3 comprises 15 residues. V lost 5 bases and J lost 7; bases outside the gene matches: 6. Germline V lookup: CDR1 MNHEY, CDR2 SVGAGI. CDR3 protein: CASSGDREANSPLHF. CDR3 DNA sequence: TGTGCCAGCAGTGGGGACAGGGAGGCGAATTCACCCCTCCACTTT.

V is TRBV30 and J is TRBJ1-5, with D perhaps TRBD1 (5 bases). The germline CDR1 and CDR2 sequences are GTSNPN and SVGIG (reference sequence). CDR3 size: 14 residues. Trimming took 2 bases from V and 4 from J, leaving 12 bases between them. The CDR3 is CAWSPGWGNQPQHF. CDR3 DNA: TGTGCCTGGAGTCCGGGGTGGGGGAATCAGCCCCAGCATTTT.